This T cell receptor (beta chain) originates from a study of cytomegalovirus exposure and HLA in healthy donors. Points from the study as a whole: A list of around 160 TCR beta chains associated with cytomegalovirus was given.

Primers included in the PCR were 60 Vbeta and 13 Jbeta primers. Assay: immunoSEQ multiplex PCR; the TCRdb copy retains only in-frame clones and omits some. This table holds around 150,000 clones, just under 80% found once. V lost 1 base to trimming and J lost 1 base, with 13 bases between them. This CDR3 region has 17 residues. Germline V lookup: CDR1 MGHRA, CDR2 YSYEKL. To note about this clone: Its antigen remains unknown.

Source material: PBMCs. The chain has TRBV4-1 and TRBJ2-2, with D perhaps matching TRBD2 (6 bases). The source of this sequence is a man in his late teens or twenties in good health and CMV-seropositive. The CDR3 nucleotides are TGCGCCAGCAGCCAAGTAGACCTGGGACTGAACACCGGGGAGCTGTTTTTT. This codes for CASSQVDLGLNTGELFF.